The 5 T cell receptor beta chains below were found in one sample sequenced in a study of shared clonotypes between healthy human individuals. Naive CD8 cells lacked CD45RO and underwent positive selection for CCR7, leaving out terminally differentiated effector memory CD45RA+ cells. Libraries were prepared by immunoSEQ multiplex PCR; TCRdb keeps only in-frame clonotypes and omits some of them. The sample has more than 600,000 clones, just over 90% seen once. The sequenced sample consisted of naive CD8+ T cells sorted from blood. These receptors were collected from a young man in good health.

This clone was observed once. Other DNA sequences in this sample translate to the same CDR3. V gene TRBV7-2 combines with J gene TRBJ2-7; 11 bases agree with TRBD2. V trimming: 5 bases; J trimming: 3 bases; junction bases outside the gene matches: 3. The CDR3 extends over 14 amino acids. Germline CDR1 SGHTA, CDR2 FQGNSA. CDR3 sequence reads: CASSPTSGSYEQYF. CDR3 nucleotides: TGTGCCAGCAGCCCAACTAGCGGGAGCTACGAGCAGTACTTC.

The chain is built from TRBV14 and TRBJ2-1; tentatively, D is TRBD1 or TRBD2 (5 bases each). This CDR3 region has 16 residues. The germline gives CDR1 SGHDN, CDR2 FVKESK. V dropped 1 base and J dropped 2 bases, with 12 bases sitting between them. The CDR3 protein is CASSQGRDEAYNEQFF. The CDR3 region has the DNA TGTGCCAGCAGCCAAGGCAGGGACGAGGCCTACAATGAGCAGTTCTTC.

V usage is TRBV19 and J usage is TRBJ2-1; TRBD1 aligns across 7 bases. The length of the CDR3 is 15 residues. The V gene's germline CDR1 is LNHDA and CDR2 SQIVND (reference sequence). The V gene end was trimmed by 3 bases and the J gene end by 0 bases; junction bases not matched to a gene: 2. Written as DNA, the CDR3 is TGTGCCAGTAGTATCTCAGGGGGCTCCTACAATGAGCAGTTCTTC. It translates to CASSISGGSYNEQFF.

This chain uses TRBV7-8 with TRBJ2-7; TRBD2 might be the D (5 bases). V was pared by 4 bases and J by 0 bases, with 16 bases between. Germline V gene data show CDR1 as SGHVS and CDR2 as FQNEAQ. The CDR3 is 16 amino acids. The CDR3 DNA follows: TGTGCCAGCAGCTCCCGACCGCTAGCTCACTCCTACGAGCAGTACTTC. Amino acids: CASSSRPLAHSYEQYF.

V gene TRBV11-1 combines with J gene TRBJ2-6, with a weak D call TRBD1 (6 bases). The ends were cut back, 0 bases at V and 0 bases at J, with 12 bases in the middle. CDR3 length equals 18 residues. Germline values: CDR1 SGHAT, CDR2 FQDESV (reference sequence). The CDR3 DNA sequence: TGTGCCAGCAGCTTAGCGGACAGCCAACTCTCTGGGGCCAACGTCCTGACTTTC. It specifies CASSLADSQLSGANVLTF.